The source of this T cell receptor (beta chain) is a study of control samples from healthy donors and cancer patients. This clone came up a few times. Here immunoSEQ multiplex PCR was the method, and the copy in TCRdb shows in-frame clones only, minus some. The sample has under 85,000 clones; 84% are singletons. What was sequenced was PBMCs. This sequence originates from a woman between 45 and 65 years old with lung cancer.

CDR3 loop: CASSDGKSLSSYEQYF. For the CDR3, the DNA is TGTGCCAGCAGCGACGGCAAGTCACTGAGCTCCTACGAGCAGTACTTC. The chain joins TRBV3-1 (or the pseudogene TRBV3-2) to TRBJ2-7; D gene ambiguous. Trimming removed 5 bases from V and 0 bases from J, with 17 bases in between. Germline V gives CDR1 LGHDT, CDR2 YNNKEL (reference sequence). The CDR3 length is 16 residues.